This TCR beta chain originates from a study of CD8 T cells in ankylosing spondylitis. CDR1 and CDR2 from the germline V gene are LGHDT and YNNKEL (reference sequence). Trimming shortened V by 0 bases and J by 4 bases, and 8 bases separated the two germline ends. The CDR3 runs to 14 residues. Ten or more counts support this clonotype. MiXCR was run by TCRdb on the 5' RACE reads, yielding one entry per CDR3 protein. Counted here are approximately 260,000 distinct CDR3 sequences, roughly 8.6% occurring once; the ten biggest clones make up 6.8%. Sequenced sample: blood, either unsorted or a sorted T cell fraction (not recorded which). This chain links TRBV3-1 with TRBJ2-3, with D hard to call. This TCR was recovered from a male donor with ankylosing spondylitis or in good health (not recorded which). The CDR3 is CASSQDQFPDTQYF. The CDR3 DNA sequence: TGTGCCAGCAGCCAAGATCAATTTCCAGATACGCAGTATTTT.